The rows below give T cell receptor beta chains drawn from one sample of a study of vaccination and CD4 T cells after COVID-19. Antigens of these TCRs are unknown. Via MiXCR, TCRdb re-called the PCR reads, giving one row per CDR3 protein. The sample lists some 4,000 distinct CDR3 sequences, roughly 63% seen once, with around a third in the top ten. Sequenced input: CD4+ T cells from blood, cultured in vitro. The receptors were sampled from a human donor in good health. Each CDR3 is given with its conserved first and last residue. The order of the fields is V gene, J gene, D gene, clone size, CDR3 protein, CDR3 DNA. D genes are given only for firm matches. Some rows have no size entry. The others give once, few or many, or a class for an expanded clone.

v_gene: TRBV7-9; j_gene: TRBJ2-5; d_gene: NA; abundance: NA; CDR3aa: CASSKHVAVEGPETQYF; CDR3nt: TGTGCCAGCAGCAAACACGTCGCGGTAGAGGGGCCAGAGACCCAGTACTTC
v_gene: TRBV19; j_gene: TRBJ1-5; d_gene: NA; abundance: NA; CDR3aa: CASSLVAENQPQHF; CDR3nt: TGTGCCAGTAGTTTAGTAGCGGAAAATCAGCCCCAGCATTTT
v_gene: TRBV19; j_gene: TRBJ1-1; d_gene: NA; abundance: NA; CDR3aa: CASSHKLGTEAFF; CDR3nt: TGTGCCAGTAGTCACAAGCTGGGGACTGAAGCTTTCTTT
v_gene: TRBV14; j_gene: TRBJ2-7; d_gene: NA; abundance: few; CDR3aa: CASSHITGGGYF; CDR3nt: TGTGCCAGCAGCCATATAACAGGAGGAGGGTACTTC
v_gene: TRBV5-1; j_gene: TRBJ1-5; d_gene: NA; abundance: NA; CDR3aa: CASSLRGLDHQPQHF; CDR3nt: TGCGCCAGCAGCTTGCGAGGCTTGGACCATCAGCCCCAGCATTTT
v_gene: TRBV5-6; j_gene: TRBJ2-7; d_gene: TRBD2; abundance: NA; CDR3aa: CASSPAGPNYEQYF; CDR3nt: TGTGCCAGCAGCCCAGCGGGACCGAACTACGAGCAGTACTTC
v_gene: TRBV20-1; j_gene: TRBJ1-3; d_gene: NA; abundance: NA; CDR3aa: CSAALGGSGNTIYF; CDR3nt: TGCAGTGCGGCCCTGGGGGGCTCTGGAAACACCATATATTTT
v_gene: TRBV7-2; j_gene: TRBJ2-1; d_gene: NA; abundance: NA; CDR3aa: CASSLGGGPGDEQFF; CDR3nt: TGTGCCAGCAGCTTAGGAGGGGGGCCTGGGGATGAGCAGTTCTTC
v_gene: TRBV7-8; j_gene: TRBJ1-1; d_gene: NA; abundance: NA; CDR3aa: CASSLRVRSSTEAFF; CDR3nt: TGTGCCAGCAGCTTAAGGGTGAGAAGTAGCACTGAAGCTTTCTTT
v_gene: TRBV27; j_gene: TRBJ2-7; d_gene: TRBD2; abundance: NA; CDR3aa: CASRTSGGVRSYEQYF; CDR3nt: TGTGCCAGCAGAACCTCGGGGGGTGTTAGGTCCTACGAGCAGTACTTC
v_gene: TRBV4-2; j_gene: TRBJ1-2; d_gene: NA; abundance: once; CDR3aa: CASSHELGGYTF; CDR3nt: TGTGCCAGCAGCCATGAGTTGGGAGGCTACACCTTC
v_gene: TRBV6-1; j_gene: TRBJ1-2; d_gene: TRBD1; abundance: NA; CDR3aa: CATRDGQVSGYTF; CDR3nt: TGTGCCACCCGTGACGGACAGGTATCTGGCTACACCTTC
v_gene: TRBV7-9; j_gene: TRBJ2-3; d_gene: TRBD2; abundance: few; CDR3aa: CASSLVVGLAGADTQYF; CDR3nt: TGTGCCAGCAGCTTAGTGGTGGGACTAGCGGGAGCAGATACGCAGTATTTT
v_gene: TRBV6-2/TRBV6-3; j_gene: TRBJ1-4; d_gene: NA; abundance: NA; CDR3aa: CASRPTGTRNEKLFF; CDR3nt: TGTGCCAGCAGACCAACAGGGACCCGTAATGAAAAACTGTTTTTT
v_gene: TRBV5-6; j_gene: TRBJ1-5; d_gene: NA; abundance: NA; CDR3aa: CASSLTGVSNQPQHF; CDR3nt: TGTGCCAGCAGCTTGACTGGGGTTAGCAATCAGCCCCAGCATTTT
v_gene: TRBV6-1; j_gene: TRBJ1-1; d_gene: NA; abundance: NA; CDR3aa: CASSSTAMNTEAFF; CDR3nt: TGTGCCAGCAGCTCGACGGCAATGAACACTGAAGCTTTCTTT
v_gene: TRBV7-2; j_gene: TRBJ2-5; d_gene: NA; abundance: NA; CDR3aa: CASSNRDSETQYF; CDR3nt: TGTGCCAGCAGCAACCGGGACTCGGAGACCCAGTACTTC
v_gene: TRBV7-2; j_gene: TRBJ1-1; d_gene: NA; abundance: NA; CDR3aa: CASSLRARTAPMNTEAFF; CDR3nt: TGTGCCAGCAGCTTAAGGGCCCGGACAGCTCCAATGAACACTGAAGCTTTCTTT
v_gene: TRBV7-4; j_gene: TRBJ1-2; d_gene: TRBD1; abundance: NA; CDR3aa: CASSKPVPTGQGADGCTF; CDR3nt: TGTGCCAGCAGCAAACCAGTACCCACGGGACAGGGGGCAGATGGCTGCACCTTC
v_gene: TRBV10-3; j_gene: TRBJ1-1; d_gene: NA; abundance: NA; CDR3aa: CAIRGLHLNTEAFF; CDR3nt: TGTGCCATCAGGGGCTTGCACCTGAACACTGAAGCTTTCTTT
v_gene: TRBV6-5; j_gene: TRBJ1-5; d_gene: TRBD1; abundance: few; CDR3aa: CASSSDRDNQPQHF; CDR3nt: TGTGCCAGCAGTTCGGACAGGGACAATCAGCCCCAGCATTTT
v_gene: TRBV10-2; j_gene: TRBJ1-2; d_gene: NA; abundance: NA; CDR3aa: CASIRTVTDGYTF; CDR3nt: TGCGCCAGCATTCGGACAGTAACCGATGGCTACACCTTC
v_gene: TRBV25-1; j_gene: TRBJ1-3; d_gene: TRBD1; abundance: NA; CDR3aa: CASSVTGGSGNTIYF; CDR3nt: TGTGCCAGCAGCGTAACAGGGGGCTCGGGAAACACCATATATTTT
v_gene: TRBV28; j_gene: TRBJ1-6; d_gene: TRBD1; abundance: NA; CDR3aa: CASSFRTGGALLNSPLHF; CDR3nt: TGTGCCAGCAGTTTTAGGACAGGGGGCGCGCTATTAAATTCACCCCTCCACTTT
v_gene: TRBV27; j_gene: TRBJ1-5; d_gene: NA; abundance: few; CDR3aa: CASSLSGAWGPSNQPQHF; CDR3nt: TGTGCCAGCAGTTTATCGGGGGCATGGGGCCCGAGCAATCAGCCCCAGCATTTT
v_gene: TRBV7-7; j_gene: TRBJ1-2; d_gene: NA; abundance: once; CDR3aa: CASSLRVGYGYTF; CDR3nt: TGTGCCAGCAGCTTAAGGGTTGGCTATGGCTACACCTTC